The next 9 T cell receptor beta chains were all read from a single sample in a study of T-cell memory formation after mild COVID-19. Each CDR3 protein is one row after TCRdb ran MiXCR on the 5' RACE reads. The sample contains around 410,000 distinct CDR3 sequences, 20% to 30% of which appear only once. The sample was PBMCs or a T cell subset sorted from them (not recorded which). Receptor source: an adult woman who had mild COVID-19 (a few samples of this study predate the infection). Cell type and time point are not known.

There are a few counts of this clonotype. The rearrangement joins TRBV5-1 to TRBJ2-7; TRBD2 matches at 11 bases. The CDR3 spans 18 residues. After removal of 4 bases from V and 3 bases from J, the junction contained 15 bases not matched to a gene. Looked up from germline, CDR1 is SGHRS and CDR2 is YFSETQ. As DNA, the CDR3 is TGCGCCAGCAGCGATGGGCTGCTAGCGGGGGGAGGCGGCTACGAGCAGTACTTC. It codes for CASSDGLLAGGGGYEQYF.

The V gene is TRBV5-1, the J gene TRBJ2-5; either TRBD1 or TRBD2 may fit D (5 bases each). The V end was cut by 4 bases, the J end by 6 bases, with 13 bases between. Germline CDR1 is SGHRS and CDR2 is YFSETQ. This CDR3 spans 13 amino acids. The CDR3 region has the DNA TGCGCCAGCAGCGGGGTGGGGACCCAGACCCAGTACTTC. This sequence encodes CASSGVGTQTQYF.

This chain links TRBV30 with TRBJ1-1; D call uncertain. CDR1 is GTSNPN, CDR2 SVGIG, per germline (reference sequence). The CDR3 contains 15 residues. Trimming pared 2 bases from V and 1 base from J, leaving 14 bases between. CDR3 amino acids: CAWSSVGRGNTEAFF. DNA of the CDR3: TGTGCCTGGAGTAGTGTCGGGCGAGGGAACACTGAAGCTTTCTTT.

This clonotype has only a few counts. The genes are TRBV15 and TRBJ2-1; TRBD1 matches at 8 bases. Germline values: CDR1 LNHNV, CDR2 YYDKDF (reference sequence). CDR3 size: 14 residues. J was trimmed by 5 bases and V by 2 bases; bases with no gene match: 2. The CDR3 loop is CATSRRTGNNEQFF. CDR3 DNA: TGTGCCACCAGCAGAAGGACAGGGAACAATGAGCAGTTCTTC.

This clonotype was counted between two and nine times. The CDR3 here is CASSSGTYTEAFF. CDR3 nucleotides: TGCGCCAGCAGCTCCGGGACGTACACTGAAGCTTTCTTT. The chain joins TRBV5-1 to TRBJ1-1, with D possibly being TRBD1 (5 bases). V dropped 3 bases and J dropped 3 bases, with 9 bases sitting between them. The germline CDR1 and CDR2 sequences are SGHRS and YFSETQ. CDR3 length: 13 residues.

The chain joins TRBV10-2 to TRBJ2-1, with 12 nucleotides matching TRBD2. This CDR3 has 15 amino acids. From germline, CDR1 is WSHSY and CDR2 SAAADI. Trimming at V came to 6 bases and at J to 6 bases, leaving 6 bases not matched to a gene. The chain's CDR3 is CASSSGLAGFNEQFF. The CDR3 nucleotides read TGCGCCAGCAGCTCAGGACTAGCGGGATTCAATGAGCAGTTCTTC.

The chain recombines TRBV29-1 with TRBJ2-3; D may be TRBD2 (6 bases). The CDR3 covers 14 residues. V lost 2 bases to trimming and J lost 3 bases, with 12 bases between them. Germline assignment: CDR1 SQVTM and CDR2 ANQGSEA. CDR3 residues: CSVEIGTGTDTQYF. The CDR3 DNA sequence: TGCAGCGTTGAAATAGGGACTGGGACAGATACGCAGTATTTT.

This clonotype was picked up a small number of times. This sequence joins TRBV7-9 and TRBJ2-1, with no clear D. The CDR3 extends over 16 amino acids. Germline V lookup: CDR1 SEHNR, CDR2 FQNEAQ (reference sequence). V shed 4 bases and J shed 2 bases, with 15 bases lying between them. The DNA for the CDR3 is TGTGCCAGCAGCTCCCGTGGCGGCCCCCCCTACAATGAGCAGTTCTTC. It codes for CASSSRGGPPYNEQFF. Variable domain in full (rest from reference TRBV7-9 and TRBJ2-1): DTGVSQNPRHKITKRGQNVTFRCDPISEHNRLYWYRQTLGQGPEFLTYFQNEAQLEKSRLLSDRFSAERPKGSFSTLEIQRTEQGDSAMYLCASSSRGGPPYNEQFFGPGTRLTVL.

This rearrangement joins TRBV3-1 to TRBJ2-3; 10 bases agree with TRBD2. Germline assignment: CDR1 LGHDT and CDR2 YNNKEL (reference sequence). CDR3 length: 16 residues. V lost 1 base to trimming and J lost 3 bases; unmatched junction nucleotides: 4. The chain's CDR3 is CASSQGSGGVTDTQYF. The CDR3 bases are TGTGCCAGCAGCCAAGGCAGCGGGGGGGTTACAGATACGCAGTATTTT.